This TCR beta chain was recovered during a study of OX40 agonist ivuxolimab in advanced cancers. The wider study: The treatment was a fully human IgG2 OX40 agonist, ivuxolimab. Dose-escalation patients suffered from hepatocellular carcinoma, melanoma, renal cell or head and neck cancer.

As concerns this clone: Its antigen is currently unknown.

Patients with autoimmune history or systemic immunosuppression were excluded. Assay used: immunoSEQ multiplex PCR; TCRdb lists only in-frame clones, some missing. The table records tens of thousands of clones, around 87% of them present only once. V dropped 7 bases and J dropped 0 bases, with 22 bases sitting between them. The length of the CDR3 is 18 residues. CDR1 and CDR2 from the germline V gene are MDHEN and SYDVKM. Findings and caveats of the study: Clonal expansion from baseline to week 6 occurred in both CD4+ and CD8+ T cells.

The genes are TRBV28 and TRBJ1-3, with D maybe TRBD1 (6 bases). The sequence was collected from an adult with an advanced solid tumor such as melanoma, head and neck, liver or kidney cancer. Sequences were derived from CD4+ or CD8+ T cells sorted from blood, sampled in a trial of the OX40 agonist ivuxolimab. CDR3 in amino acids: CASKKRGRGIGSGNTIYF. In DNA form, the CDR3 reads TGTGCCAGCAAAAAAAGAGGGAGGGGGATAGGCTCTGGAAACACCATATATTTT.